This passage covers 6 T cell receptor beta chains from one sample sequenced in a study of blood T cells in healthy people across ages. Primers used in a second PCR of about 7 to 12 cycles were a sample-barcoded 5' primer and a J-beta primer mix. Each CDR3 protein gets one entry after TCRdb re-called the 5' RACE reads with MiXCR. The top ten hold 20% to 25% of the sample, which has roughly 790,000 distinct CDR3 sequences, around 40% seen once. Sequencing used blood. These receptors originate from a woman aged 55-69 years in good health.

This clonotype appeared once. CDR3 sequence: CSARQGGTDTEAFF. The CDR3 DNA reads as TGCAGTGCTAGACAGGGAGGCACGGACACTGAAGCTTTCTTT. This chain joins TRBV20-1 and TRBJ1-1, with TRBD1 as a possible D gene (5 bases). Germline assignment: CDR1 DFQATT and CDR2 SNEGSKA (reference sequence). This CDR3 contains 14 residues. The V gene lost 2 bases and the J gene lost 3 bases, with 13 bases spanning the gap.

The CDR3 region has the DNA TGTGCCAGCAGCTTGATCAGGCGAGAGACCCAGTTCTTC. Protein: CASSLIRRETQFF. V usage is TRBV7-2 and J usage is TRBJ2-1; D is undetermined. From germline, CDR1 is SGHTA and CDR2 FQGNSA. V shed 3 bases and J shed 13 bases, with 16 bases lying between them. This CDR3 is built from 13 residues.

This clonotype was picked up a small number of times. This chain uses TRBV13 with TRBJ2-7; D might be TRBD2 (6 bases). Germline V gene lookup returns CDR1 PRHDT and CDR2 FYEKMQ (reference sequence). V lost 2 bases and J lost 7, with 24 bases in between. The CDR3 is 17 residues long. CDR3 loop: CASSLSSGTPSYNEQYF. The CDR3 DNA reads TGTGCCAGCAGCTTAAGTAGCGGAACCCCCTCCTACAATGAGCAGTACTTC.

The J gene is TRBJ1-2, the V gene TRBV7-9, with a weak D call TRBD1 (5 bases). V was shortened by 5 bases and J by 2 bases, with 12 bases between the two germline ends. Germline CDR1 is SEHNR and CDR2 is FQNEAQ (reference sequence). This CDR3 region has 14 residues. CDR3 sequence reads: CASSPGVVNYGYTF. The CDR3 bases are TGTGCCAGCAGCCCGGGGGTGGTGAACTATGGCTACACCTTC.

There are a few counts of this clonotype. Written as DNA, the CDR3 is TGTGCCAGCAGCCAATCGGAGACAGGGGGAGGTAATGAGCAGTTCTTC. This sequence encodes CASSQSETGGGNEQFF. J is TRBJ2-1 and V is TRBV7-9; 9 positions match TRBD1. V dropped 5 bases and J dropped 7; count of bases not matched to a gene: 12. The CDR3 has 16 amino acids. The germline V gene encodes CDR1 SEHNR and CDR2 FQNEAQ (reference sequence).

With respect to this clonotype: A much more abundant neighbour one base away suggests this may be a read error. The chain joins TRBV10-3 to TRBJ2-1; D perhaps matches TRBD2 (5 bases). Germline V lookup: CDR1 ENHRY, CDR2 SYGVKD. This CDR3 is 13 amino acids long. The V end lost 10 bases, the J end lost 13 bases, and 23 bases lay between the germline ends. The CDR3 region has the DNA TGTGCCACTTCTCCGGGATCCCAAGAGACCCAGTTCTTC. This codes for CATSPGSQETQFF.